The 16 T cell receptor beta chains below all came from one sample that was sequenced in a study of blood T cell repertoires in COVID-19. Method: immunoSEQ multiplex PCR; TCRdb's copy keeps in-frame clones and lacks some. Counted here are 130,000 to 150,000 clones, around 83% occurring once; the ten biggest clones make up approximately 3%. Source material: peripheral blood. Receptor source: a woman of 80 years or more with acute or convalescent COVID-19.

This clone is medium-sized. The V gene is TRBV25-1, the J gene TRBJ1-4; 9 nucleotides agree with TRBD1. In germline, CDR1 is MGHDK, CDR2 SYGVNS. This CDR3 comprises 14 residues. Trimming took 2 bases from V and 8 from J; bases not matched to a gene: 3. In nucleotides, the CDR3 is TGTGCCAGCAGTGAAGGACAGGGGTGGGAAAAACTGTTTTTT. Translation gives CASSEGQGWEKLFF.

The V and J genes are TRBV15 and TRBJ1-1; TRBD1 is a possible D gene (6 bases). Per the germline V gene, CDR1 is LNHNV and CDR2 is YYDKDF (reference sequence). The CDR3 loop spans 14 amino acids. Trimming removed 4 bases from V and 2 bases from J, with 11 bases in between. The CDR3 nucleotides are TGTGCCACCAGCAAGACAGGCCAAAACACTGAAGCTTTCTTT. It specifies CATSKTGQNTEAFF.

This clone was observed a handful of times. The CDR3 sequence is CASSFRVAPTGDNEQFF. The CDR3 nucleotides are TGTGCCAGCAGTTTCCGAGTCGCCCCGACAGGGGACAATGAGCAGTTCTTC. This chain joins TRBV27 and TRBJ2-1, with 8 bases aligning to TRBD1. Germline loops: CDR1 MNHEY, CDR2 SMNVEV (reference sequence). The CDR3 extends over 17 amino acids. V lost 3 bases to trimming and J lost 5 bases; unmatched junction nucleotides: 12.

This rearrangement joins TRBV18 to TRBJ1-2; D is undetermined. CDR3 length: 11 residues. The V and J ends lost 6 bases and 3 bases respectively, with 5 bases between them. CDR1 and CDR2 from the germline V gene are KGHSH and LQKENI. This chain's CDR3 is CASSVDYGYTF. Here the CDR3 DNA reads TGTGCCAGCTCCGTTGACTATGGCTACACCTTC.

This clone was seen once. The rearrangement joins TRBV4-1 to TRBJ1-1; 7 positions match TRBD1. Germline CDR1 and CDR2: MGHRA and YSYEKL. The CDR3 sequence is 15 residues long. J gave up 1 base and V 7 bases, and 9 bases lay outside the gene matches. CDR3 in amino acids: CASIPGRDRNTEAFF. CDR3 coding DNA: TGCGCCAGCATTCCAGGTCGGGACAGGAACACTGAAGCTTTCTTT.

V is TRBV2 and J is TRBJ1-2; 9 bases are shared with TRBD1. The CDR3 consists of 13 residues. Germline loops: CDR1 SNHLY, CDR2 FYNNEI. The J segment lost 7 bases and the V segment lost 7 bases, leaving 7 bases of the junction unmatched. CDR3: CASINRGLGGYTF. The CDR3 nucleotides read TGTGCCAGCATTAACAGGGGGCTCGGTGGCTACACCTTC. Full variable domain (outside the CDR3, taken from reference TRBV2 and TRBJ1-2): EPEVTQTPSHQVTQMGQEVILRCVPISNHLYFYWYRQILGQKVEFLVSFYNNEISEKSEIFDDQFSVERPDGSNFTLKIRSTKLEDSAMYFCASINRGLGGYTFGSGTRLTVV.

This sequence joins TRBV2 and TRBJ1-1; 7 bases are a match to TRBD1. The germline CDR1 and CDR2 sequences are SNHLY and FYNNEI. The CDR3 loop spans 13 amino acids. J gave up 4 bases and V 6 bases, and 5 bases lay outside the gene matches. The CDR3 here is CASRVTGPTEAFF. Here the CDR3 DNA reads TGTGCCAGCAGGGTGACAGGGCCCACTGAAGCTTTCTTT. Together with reference TRBV2 and TRBJ1-1, the CDR3 gives the full variable domain: EPEVTQTPSHQVTQMGQEVILRCVPISNHLYFYWYRQILGQKVEFLVSFYNNEISEKSEIFDDQFSVERPDGSNFTLKIRSTKLEDSAMYFCASRVTGPTEAFFGQGTRLTVV.

This clone was recorded only once. The rearrangement joins TRBV5-1 to TRBJ1-3; 8 nucleotides line up with TRBD1. The CDR3 loop spans 20 amino acids. Germline CDR1 SGHRS, CDR2 YFSETQ. V lost 0 bases and J lost 0; bases outside the gene matches: 14. In DNA form, the CDR3 reads TGCGCCAGCAGCTTGGCGCCTGGACAGGGCACGATACGCTCTGGAAACACCATATATTTT. Amino acids: CASSLAPGQGTIRSGNTIYF.

V usage is TRBV12-1 and J usage is TRBJ1-2; TRBD1 is the table's D call and was not checked against the DNA. TRBV12-1 is flagged as a pseudogene. The CDR3 sequence is 15 residues long. The CDR3 DNA is TGTGCCAGCAGCTCCCCACCGACAGGGTTAATAGGCTACACCTTC. Protein: CASSSPPTGLIGYTF.

The rearrangement links TRBV5-8 to TRBJ1-1, with D maybe TRBD1 (6 bases). The CDR3 length is 12 residues. V lost 4 bases and J lost 8, with 12 bases in between. CDR1 is SGHTS, CDR2 YDEGEE, per germline. CDR3 region: CASSTGSSEAFF. The DNA of the CDR3 is TGTGCCAGCAGCACAGGGAGCTCCGAAGCTTTCTTT.

The DNA for the CDR3 is TGTGCCAGCAGCTCTGGGACTTTGCTGACTGAAGCTTTCTTT. Translated, it gives CASSSGTLLTEAFF. The chain recombines TRBV11-3 with TRBJ1-1; D possibly corresponds to TRBD1 (5 bases). This CDR3 has 14 residues. V was trimmed by 4 bases and J by 5 bases, leaving 14 bases between them. CDR1 is SGHNT, CDR2 YENEEA, per germline.

The V and J genes are TRBV10-2 and TRBJ1-5; no definite D call. This CDR3 has 14 residues. Germline assignment: CDR1 WSHSY and CDR2 SAAADI. With 3 bases removed from V and 0 bases from J, the gap between germline ends came to 6 bases. The CDR3 loop reads CASSDPFSNQPQHF. The CDR3 DNA reads TGCGCCAGCAGTGACCCCTTTAGCAATCAGCCCCAGCATTTT.

V gene TRBV9 combines with J gene TRBJ1-1; weak D call: TRBD1 (6 bases). Trimming removed 1 base from V and 2 bases from J, with 9 bases in between. The CDR3 is made up of 14 amino acids. Germline assignment: CDR1 SGDLS and CDR2 YYNGEE. The CDR3 here is CASSVTGYNTEAFF. CDR3 DNA: TGTGCCAGCAGCGTAACAGGGTATAACACTGAAGCTTTCTTT.

The rearrangement joins TRBV2 to TRBJ1-2; maybe TRBD1 (5 bases). V lost 11 bases and J 3 bases, leaving 13 bases between the germline ends. Germline V CDR1 and CDR2: SNHLY, FYNNEI. The CDR3 has 12 residues. The CDR3, as DNA: TGTGCCCCGAGGTGGGGGGACTATGGCTACACCTTC. This encodes CAPRWGDYGYTF.

The V and J genes are TRBV7-9 and TRBJ2-7, with TRBD1 matching 8 bases. V shed 1 base and J 2 bases; nucleotides not matched to a gene: 7. This CDR3 region has 16 residues. Germline assignment: CDR1 SEHNR and CDR2 FQNEAQ (reference sequence). This chain's CDR3 is CASSLGPTGVPYEQYF. The CDR3 DNA reads as TGTGCCAGCAGCTTAGGGCCGACAGGGGTACCCTACGAGCAGTACTTC.

The CDR3 loop reads CSSESGLGTEAFF. CDR3 sequence (DNA): TGCAGTTCAGAGTCAGGCTTGGGCACTGAAGCTTTCTTT. The rearrangement joins TRBV29-1 to TRBJ1-1; no clear D gene. The CDR3 totals 13 residues. Germline loops: CDR1 SQVTM, CDR2 ANQGSEA.